This T cell receptor beta chain emerged from a study of blood T cell repertoires in COVID-19. Whole-study context: COVID-19 samples, acute and convalescent, were from the United States, Italy and Spain. PBMCs, B-cell-depleted T cells, or T cells were the source of the cDNA or gDNA that made up the material.

Original processing notes: It was from reference gene primer amplification that nucleated cell counts were estimated. TCRdb keeps only in-frame clones here, not all; method: immunoSEQ multiplex PCR. V and J calls and clone size follow that table, whereas D and trimming were derived from the DNA. Here the sample spans fewer than 120,000 clones, just over 75% being singletons. Trimming removed 6 bases from V and 7 bases from J; junction bases left unmatched: 6. The CDR3 has 11 residues. CDR1 and CDR2 (germline): SQVTM, ANQGSEA. This clone was seen a handful of times. The sequenced sample consisted of peripheral blood. J is TRBJ2-7 and V is TRBV29-1; TRBD2 aligns across 7 bases. This clonotype originated in a woman older than 75 with acute or convalescent COVID-19. This CDR3 is CSVSEAGEQYF. For the CDR3, the DNA is TGCAGCGTATCAGAAGCGGGAGAGCAGTACTTC.